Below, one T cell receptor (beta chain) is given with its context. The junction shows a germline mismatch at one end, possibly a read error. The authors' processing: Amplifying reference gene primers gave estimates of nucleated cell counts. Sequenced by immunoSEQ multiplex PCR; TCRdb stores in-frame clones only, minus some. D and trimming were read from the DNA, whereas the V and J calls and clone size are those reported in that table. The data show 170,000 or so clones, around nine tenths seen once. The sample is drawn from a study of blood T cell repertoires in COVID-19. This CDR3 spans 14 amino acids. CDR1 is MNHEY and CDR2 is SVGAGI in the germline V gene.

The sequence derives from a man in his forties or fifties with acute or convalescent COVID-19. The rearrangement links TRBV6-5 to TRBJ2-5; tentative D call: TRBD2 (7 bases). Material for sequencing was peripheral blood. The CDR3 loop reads CTSRKGGAGETQYF. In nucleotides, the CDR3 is TGTACCAGCAGAAAGGGGGGGGCAGGAGAGACCCAGTACTTC.